The clone carrying this T cell receptor (beta chain) was counted once. The germline CDR1 and CDR2 sequences are MNHEY and SVGAGI. The CDR3 is 15 residues long. After removal of 5 bases from V and 8 bases from J, the junction contained 9 bases not matched to a gene. The data derive from a study of blood T cell repertoires in COVID-19. Whole-study context: Acute and convalescent COVID-19 samples came from the United States, Italy and Spain.

Methods used by the authors: Amplification of reference gene primers provided the estimated nucleated cell counts. The assay was immunoSEQ multiplex PCR, and TCRdb's table has in-frame clones only and misses some. The V and J calls and the clone size are those of that table, but D and trimming were determined from the DNA. The top ten clones hold about 3.6% of a sample with a few hundred thousand clones, 85% of them seen once. Sequenced sample: peripheral blood. The source is a woman younger than 30 with acute or convalescent COVID-19. The V gene is TRBV6-5, the J gene TRBJ2-1, with 10 nucleotides matching TRBD1. This CDR3 reads CASSRGTGEGYEQFF. CDR3 coding DNA: TGTGCCAGCAGTAGAGGGACAGGGGAAGGCTATGAGCAGTTCTTC.